Reported below is one T cell receptor (beta chain). The data originate from a study of technical replicates of blood from several donors. Method: immunoSEQ multiplex PCR; TCRdb's copy keeps in-frame clones and lacks some. The data hold about 94,000 clones, with roughly 95% observed a single time. This CDR3 contains 18 residues. With 2 bases removed from V and 4 bases from J, the gap between germline ends came to 21 bases. The germline CDR1 and CDR2 sequences are KGHSH and LQKENI. Sequenced sample: T cells isolated from PBMCs. This sequence joins TRBV18 and TRBJ2-1; D possibly corresponds to TRBD2 (6 bases). The clonotype originates from a human donor in good health. The DNA for the CDR3 is TGTGCCAGCTCACCATTCCCAGCTCCGGGACTCCTATACAATGAGCAGTTCTTC. Its translation is CASSPFPAPGLLYNEQFF.